Listed here is a single T cell receptor (beta chain). It may be a read error: a sequence one base away is much more abundant. This record comes from a study of read filtering for tumor transcriptome and immune sequencing. The library was built from around 400 ng RNA with molecular barcoded adaptors for alpha/delta and beta/gamma chains. From the reads, TCRdb called clonotypes with MiXCR, one entry per CDR3 protein. The data contain 40,000 to 50,000 distinct CDR3 sequences, roughly 20% of them singletons. The germline CDR1 and CDR2 sequences are GTSNPN and SVGIG (reference sequence). The CDR3 runs 18 residues. Trimming removed 2 bases from V and 4 bases from J, with 21 bases in between.

The TCR was taken from a donor at least 40 years old with multiple myeloma. The sequenced material came from a population of CD138-negative cells sorted from bone marrow. The V gene is TRBV30, the J gene TRBJ2-6; perhaps TRBD1 as D (6 bases). The CDR3 sequence: CAWSTPVGGLSGANVLTF. CDR3 bases: TGTGCCTGGAGTACTCCGGTAGGGGGATTATCCGGGGCCAACGTCCTGACTTTC.